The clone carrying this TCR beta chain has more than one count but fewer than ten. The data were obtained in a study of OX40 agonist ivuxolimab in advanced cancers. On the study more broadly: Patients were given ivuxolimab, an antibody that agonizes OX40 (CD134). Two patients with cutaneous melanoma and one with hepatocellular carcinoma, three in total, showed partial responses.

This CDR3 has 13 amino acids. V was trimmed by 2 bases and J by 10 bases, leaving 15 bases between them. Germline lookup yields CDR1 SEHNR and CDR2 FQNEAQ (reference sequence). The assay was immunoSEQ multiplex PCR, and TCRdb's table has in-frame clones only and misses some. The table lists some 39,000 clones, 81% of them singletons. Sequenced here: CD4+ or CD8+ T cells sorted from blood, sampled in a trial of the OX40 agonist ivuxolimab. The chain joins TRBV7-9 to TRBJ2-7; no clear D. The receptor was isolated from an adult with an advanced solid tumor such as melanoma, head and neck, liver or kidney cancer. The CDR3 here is CASSLNSLVSQYF. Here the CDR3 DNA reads TGTGCCAGCAGCTTAAATTCACTGGTCTCACAGTACTTC. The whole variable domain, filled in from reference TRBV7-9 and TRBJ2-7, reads DTGVSQNPRHKITKRGQNVTFRCDPISEHNRLYWYRQTLGQGPEFLTYFQNEAQLEKSRLLSDRFSAERPKGSFSTLEIQRTEQGDSAMYLCASSLNSLVSQYFGPGTRLTVT.